Given below is one T cell receptor beta chain in context. Authors' processing steps: Quantification of nucleated cells was approximated via reference gene primer amplification. Assay used: immunoSEQ multiplex PCR; TCRdb lists only in-frame clones, some missing. V and J calls and clone size follow that table, whereas D and trimming were derived from the DNA. The sample lists over 250,000 clones, approximately 86% occurring once. V shed 0 bases and J 0 bases; nucleotides not matched to a gene: 2. Germline CDR1 SGHKS, CDR2 YYEKEE (reference sequence). The CDR3 spans 16 residues. These data are taken from a study of blood T cell repertoires in COVID-19. Study details: Both acute and convalescent COVID-19 samples were obtained from the United States, Italy and Spain. PBMCs, B-cell-depleted T cells, or T cells provided the cDNA or gDNA that made up the material.

Followed longitudinally, the Seattle patients had been enrolled during active infection. The sample consisted of peripheral blood. The sequence came from a woman in her sixties or seventies with COVID-19, enrolled during active disease. The chain couples TRBV5-5 to TRBJ2-3; 9 nucleotides agree with TRBD1. CDR3 sequence: CASSLDRGRSTDTQYF. In DNA form, the CDR3 reads TGTGCCAGCAGCTTGGACAGGGGGCGAAGCACAGATACGCAGTATTTT.